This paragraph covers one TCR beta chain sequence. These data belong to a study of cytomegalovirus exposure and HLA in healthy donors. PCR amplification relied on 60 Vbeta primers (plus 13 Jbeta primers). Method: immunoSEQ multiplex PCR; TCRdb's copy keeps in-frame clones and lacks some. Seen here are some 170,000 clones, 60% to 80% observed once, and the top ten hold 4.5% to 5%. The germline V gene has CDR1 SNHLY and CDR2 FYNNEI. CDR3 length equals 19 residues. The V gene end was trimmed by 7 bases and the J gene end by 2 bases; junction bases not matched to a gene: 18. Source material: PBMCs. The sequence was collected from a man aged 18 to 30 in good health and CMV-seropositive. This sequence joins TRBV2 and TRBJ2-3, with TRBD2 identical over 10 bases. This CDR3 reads CASMKGFYPLAGATDTQYF. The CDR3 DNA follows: TGTGCCAGCATGAAGGGGTTTTATCCTCTAGCGGGGGCCACAGATACGCAGTATTTT.